This T cell receptor beta chain appears in the sequencing data of a study of blood T cell repertoires in COVID-19. Looking at the study overall: Acute-phase and convalescent COVID-19 samples originated in the United States, Italy and Spain.

Recruitment covered under 25 US areas and drew participants whose ages spanned 18 to 89 years. Recovery meant two consecutive negative NP/OP PCR tests, professional clearance, or resolved symptoms. Some clones are missing from TCRdb's copy, which holds only in-frame ones; the method was immunoSEQ multiplex PCR. The sample includes 170,000 or so clones, about nine tenths of them seen just once. The CDR3 consists of 12 residues. With 1 base removed from V and 6 bases from J, the gap between germline ends came to 6 bases. Germline CDR1 reads MGHDK; CDR2 reads SYGVNS. The specimen sequenced was PBMCs or T cells enriched from blood (not recorded which). This clonotype was sampled from a woman between 18 and 29 years old who had recovered from COVID-19. V and J are TRBV25-1 and TRBJ1-1, with TRBD1 as a possible D gene (5 bases). This CDR3 is CASSEWGSEAFF. CDR3 sequence (DNA): TGTGCCAGCAGTGAATGGGGCTCTGAAGCTTTCTTT.